These 5 T cell receptor beta chains came from one sample sequenced in a study of immune heterogeneity within non-small cell lung tumors. Template input, which was bulk tumor genomic DNA, totaled roughly 590 ng per sample. During surgery, each primary tumor gave multiple biopsies spaced as far apart as possible. Before undergoing curative surgery, patients had newly diagnosed non-small cell lung cancer that was untreated. Multiplex PCR amplified the TCR beta CDR3 region. Its first round ran for 10 to 11 cycles with 32 V and 13 J primers. MiXCR, run by TCRdb on the multiplex PCR reads, gives a single entry per CDR3 protein. The sample lists under 4,000 distinct CDR3 sequences, around 40% seen once, with 50% in the top ten. Sequenced input: lung tumor tissue. The receptors stem from a man aged 60-69 years with non-small cell lung cancer.

This clonotype is medium-sized within its sample. This rearrangement joins TRBV3-1 to TRBJ2-1; tentatively, D is TRBD2 (6 bases). Germline loops: CDR1 LGHDT, CDR2 YNNKEL (reference sequence). Trimming pared 2 bases from V and 10 bases from J, leaving 12 bases between. The CDR3 covers 13 residues. In DNA, the CDR3 is TGTGCCAGCAGCCAACAGGGCCGGGGGGAGCAGTTCTTC. This gives the protein CASSQQGRGEQFF.

This clonotype is classed as medium-sized. The CDR3 bases are TGCAGTGTAATGGACGTAGCGGGAGTGGTAGATACGCAGTATTTT. It codes for CSVMDVAGVVDTQYF. The chain has TRBV20-1 and TRBJ2-3; TRBD2 matches 9 bases. Germline V gives CDR1 DFQATT, CDR2 SNEGSKA (reference sequence). With V trimmed by 7 bases and J by 5 bases, 13 bases remained unmatched. The CDR3 covers 15 residues.

This clonotype came up once. This chain uses TRBV15 with TRBJ1-4, with a possible D match to TRBD1 (6 bases). The CDR3 covers 13 residues. Germline V CDR1 and CDR2: LNHNV, YYDKDF (reference sequence). The germline V and J ends were trimmed by 3 bases and 12 bases, with 14 bases remaining between them. CDR3 nucleotide sequence: TGTGCCACCAGCAGGCCCCAGGGGATAGAACTGTTTTTT. Translated: CATSRPQGIELFF.

By sample fraction, this clonotype is medium-sized. The chain uses TRBV19 and TRBJ1-5; no clear D gene. CDR3 length equals 15 residues. CDR1 is LNHDA and CDR2 is SQIVND in the germline V gene (reference sequence). The V end was cut by 10 bases, the J end by 0 bases, with 16 bases between. DNA for the CDR3: TGTGCCACCTCGGTGACCGCCTATAGCAATCAGCCCCAGCATTTT. It codes for CATSVTAYSNQPQHF.

By sample share, this clonotype is medium-sized (0.01 to 0.1%). The chain recombines TRBV2 with TRBJ2-7; D ambiguous. The CDR3 length is 13 residues. With 3 bases removed from V and 0 bases from J, the gap between germline ends came to 6 bases. Germline V gives CDR1 SNHLY, CDR2 FYNNEI. CDR3 DNA sequence: TGTGCCAGCAGTGATGGGCTCTCCTACGAGCAGTACGTC. This codes for CASSDGLSYEQYV.